This T cell receptor beta chain derives from a study of blood T cell repertoires in COVID-19 (dated by TCRdb to the early 2020s). Regarding the research as a whole: The collaborator samples originated in the United States, Italy and Spain and spanned the acute and convalescent phases of COVID-19. The prospective study material was composed of cDNA or gDNA derived from T cells, B-cell-depleted T cells, or PBMCs. Deeply sampled blood TCRbeta repertoires from subjects exposed to, actively infected with, or recovered from COVID-19 were included in the dataset. The repertoires were released in a freely available public database intended as a resource for research on the immune response to SARS-CoV-2. Samples were obtained from the ongoing ImmuneRACE study (first 160 participants) and from over 1,000 subjects provided by 6 global collaborators. Nearly every sample came with metadata listing a de-identified subject ID, COVID-19 status, age in years and sex. Where available, HLA class I and class II types were obtained from metadata supplied by the sample provider rather than from assay-based typing.

General conclusions and limits of the study: Clinical and demographic metadata were provided uncurated, with the amount varying by source and participant.

Participants in the prospective study were enrolled through a virtual design, were aged roughly 18 to 95 years, and lived in roughly 26 United States geographic areas. To assign participants to cohorts, the prospective study relied on clinical history that participants themselves reported in a screening survey and a study questionnaire. Recovered participants in ImmuneRACE Cohort 3 were defined by two consecutive negative NP/OP PCR tests, clearance by a healthcare professional, or resolution of symptoms. Each participant in the prospective study had whole blood, serum and a nasopharyngeal or oropharyngeal swab collected by mobile phlebotomists. Over an approximately two-month period, participants in the prospective study had the option of providing additional blood draws and questionnaires. Before DNA extraction, blood samples from the prospective study were shipped at room temperature or frozen.

The immunoSEQ Assay, a bias-controlled multiplex PCR, was used to amplify TCRbeta CDR3 regions from genomic DNA. In the original analysis: The number of nucleated cells in each sample was estimated by amplification of reference gene primers within the assay. Sequence reads were collapsed and filtered to measure the absolute abundance of every unique TCRbeta CDR3 rearrangement. For each sample, productive Simpson clonality was calculated by taking the square root of Simpson's diversity index across productive rearrangements. The table was pulled from immuneACCESS by TCRdb, which kept in-frame rearrangements only. Such tables lose some clones; where checked, under half of the loss comes from unresolved V genes, and the rest has no known cause. That table furnishes V, J and clone size, whereas the DNA furnished D and trimming. This sample is represented by about 480,000 clones; approximately 88% of them were singletons. The ten largest clones represent about 2% of the sample.

The CDR3 holds 13 amino acids from the cysteine to the phenylalanine. The DNA shown is the 39-base CDR3, in frame from base 1. As encoded in the germline V gene (reference sequence), CDR1 is SGHKS while CDR2 is YYEKEE. Trimming takes 4 bases from V and 8 bases from J, and the germline ends sit 15 bases apart. As concerns this clone: This clone's antigen is unknown. Per-nucleotide qualities are absent, and no much larger clonotype sits a single base away.

The sequencing input was PBMCs or T cells enriched from blood (not recorded which). The origin of this receptor is a woman aged 40 to 50 who had recovered from COVID-19. Here the chain combines TRBV5-5 and TRBJ1-2; a tentative D call is TRBD1 (6 bases match). This receptor has the CDR3 CASSPRGRKGYTF. In nucleotide form, the sequence is TGTGCCAGCAGCCCCAGGGGCAGGAAAGGCTACACCTTC.